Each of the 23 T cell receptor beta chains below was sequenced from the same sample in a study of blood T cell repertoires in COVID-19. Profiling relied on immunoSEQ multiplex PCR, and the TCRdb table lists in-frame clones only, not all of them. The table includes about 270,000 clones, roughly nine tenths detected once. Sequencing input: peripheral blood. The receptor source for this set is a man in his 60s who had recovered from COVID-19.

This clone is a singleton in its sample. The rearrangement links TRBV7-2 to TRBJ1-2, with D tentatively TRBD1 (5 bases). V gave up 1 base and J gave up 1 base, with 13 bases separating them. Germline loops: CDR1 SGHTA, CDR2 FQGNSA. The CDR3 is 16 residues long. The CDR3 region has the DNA TGTGCCAGCAGCTTAGGTGCAGGGAAGAGTAACTATGGCTACACCTTC. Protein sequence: CASSLGAGKSNYGYTF.

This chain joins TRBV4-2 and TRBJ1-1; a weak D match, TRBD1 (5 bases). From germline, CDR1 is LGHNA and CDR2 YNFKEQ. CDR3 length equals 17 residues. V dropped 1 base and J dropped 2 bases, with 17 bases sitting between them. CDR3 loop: CASSQGLGDRSNTEAFF. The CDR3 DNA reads TGTGCCAGCAGCCAAGGATTAGGGGATAGATCCAACACTGAAGCTTTCTTT.

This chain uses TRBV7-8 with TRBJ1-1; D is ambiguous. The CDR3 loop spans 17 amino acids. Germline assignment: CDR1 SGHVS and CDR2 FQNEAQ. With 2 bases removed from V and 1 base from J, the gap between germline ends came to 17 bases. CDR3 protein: CASSLLSVPIGNTEAFF. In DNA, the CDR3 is TGTGCCAGCAGCTTATTGAGCGTCCCTATTGGGAACACTGAAGCTTTCTTT. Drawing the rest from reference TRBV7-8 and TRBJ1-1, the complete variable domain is GAGVSQSPRYKVAKRGQDVALRCDPISGHVSLFWYQQALGQGPEFLTYFQNEAQLDKSGLPSDRFFAERPEGSVSTLKIQRTQQEDSAVYLCASSLLSVPIGNTEAFFGQGTRLTVV.

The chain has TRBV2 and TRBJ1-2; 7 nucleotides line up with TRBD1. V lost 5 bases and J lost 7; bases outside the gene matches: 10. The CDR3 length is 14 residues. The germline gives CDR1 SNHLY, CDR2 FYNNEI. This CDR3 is CASSPSRGARGYTF. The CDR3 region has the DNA TGTGCCAGCAGTCCCTCCAGGGGGGCACGTGGCTACACCTTC.

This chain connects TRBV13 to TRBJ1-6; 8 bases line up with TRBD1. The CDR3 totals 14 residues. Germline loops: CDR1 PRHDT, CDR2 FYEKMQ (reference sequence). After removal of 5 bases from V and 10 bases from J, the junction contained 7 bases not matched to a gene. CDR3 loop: CASSVSGGVSPLHF. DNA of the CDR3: TGTGCCAGCAGCGTATCAGGGGGCGTCTCACCCCTCCACTTT.

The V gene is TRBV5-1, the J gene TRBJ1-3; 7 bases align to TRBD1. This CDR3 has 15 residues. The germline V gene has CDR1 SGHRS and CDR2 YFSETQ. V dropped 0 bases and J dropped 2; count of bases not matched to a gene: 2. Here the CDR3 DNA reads TGCGCCAGCAGCTTGGAACAGGGGCCTGGAAACACCATATATTTT. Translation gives CASSLEQGPGNTIYF.

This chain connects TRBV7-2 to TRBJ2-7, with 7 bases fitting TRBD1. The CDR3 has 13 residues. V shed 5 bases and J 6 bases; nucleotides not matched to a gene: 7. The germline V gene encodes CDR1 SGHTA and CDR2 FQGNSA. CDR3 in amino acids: CASSPGTVREQYF. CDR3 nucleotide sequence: TGTGCCAGCAGCCCCGGGACAGTGCGCGAGCAGTACTTC.

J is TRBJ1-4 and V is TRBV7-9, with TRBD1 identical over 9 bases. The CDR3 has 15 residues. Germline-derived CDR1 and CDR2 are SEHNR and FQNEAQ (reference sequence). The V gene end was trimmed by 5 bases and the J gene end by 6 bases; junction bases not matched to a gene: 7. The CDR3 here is CASSKRTGAYEKLFF. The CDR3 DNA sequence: TGTGCCAGCAGCAAACGGACAGGGGCATATGAAAAACTGTTTTTT. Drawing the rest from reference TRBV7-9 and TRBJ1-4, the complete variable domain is DTGVSQNPRHKITKRGQNVTFRCDPISEHNRLYWYRQTLGQGPEFLTYFQNEAQLEKSRLLSDRFSAERPKGSFSTLEIQRTEQGDSAMYLCASSKRTGAYEKLFFGSGTQLSVL.

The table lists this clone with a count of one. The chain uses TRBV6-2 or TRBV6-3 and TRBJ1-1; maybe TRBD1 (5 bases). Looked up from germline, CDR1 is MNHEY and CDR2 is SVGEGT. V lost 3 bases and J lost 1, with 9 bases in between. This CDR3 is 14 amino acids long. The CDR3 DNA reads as TGTGCCAGCAGTTATGGGGGGACGAACACTGAAGCTTTCTTT. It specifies CASSYGGTNTEAFF.

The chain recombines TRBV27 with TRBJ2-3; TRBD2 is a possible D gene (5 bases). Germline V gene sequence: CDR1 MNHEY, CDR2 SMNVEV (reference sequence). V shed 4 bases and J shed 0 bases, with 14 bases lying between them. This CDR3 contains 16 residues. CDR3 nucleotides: TGTGCCAGCAGTTCTCTCTACGGGGATAGCACAGATACGCAGTATTTT. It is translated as CASSSLYGDSTDTQYF.

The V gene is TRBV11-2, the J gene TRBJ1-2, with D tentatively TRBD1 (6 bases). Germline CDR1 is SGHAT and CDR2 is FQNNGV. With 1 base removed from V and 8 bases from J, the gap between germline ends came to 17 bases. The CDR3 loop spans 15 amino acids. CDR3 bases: TGTGCCAGCAGCTTAGTCCACAGGGTGATGCGGGGCTACACCTTC. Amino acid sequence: CASSLVHRVMRGYTF.

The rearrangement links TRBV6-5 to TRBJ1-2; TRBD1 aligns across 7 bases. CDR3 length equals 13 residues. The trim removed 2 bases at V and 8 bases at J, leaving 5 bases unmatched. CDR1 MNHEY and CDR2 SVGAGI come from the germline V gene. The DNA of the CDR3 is TGTGCCAGCAGTTACCCAGGGGGTGGAGGCTACACCTTC. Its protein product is CASSYPGGGGYTF.

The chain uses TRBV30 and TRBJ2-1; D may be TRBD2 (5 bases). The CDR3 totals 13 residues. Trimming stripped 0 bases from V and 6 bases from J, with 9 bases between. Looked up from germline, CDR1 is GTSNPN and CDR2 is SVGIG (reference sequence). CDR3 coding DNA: TGTGCCTGGAGTGTTAAAGGGAGCAATGAGCAGTTCTTC. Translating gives CAWSVKGSNEQFF. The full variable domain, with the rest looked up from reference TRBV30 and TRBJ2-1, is SQTIHQWPATLVQPVGSPLSLECTVEGTSNPNLYWYRQAAGRGLQLLFYSVGIGQISSEVPQNLSASRPQDRQFILSSKKLLLSDSGFYLCAWSVKGSNEQFFGPGTRLTVL.

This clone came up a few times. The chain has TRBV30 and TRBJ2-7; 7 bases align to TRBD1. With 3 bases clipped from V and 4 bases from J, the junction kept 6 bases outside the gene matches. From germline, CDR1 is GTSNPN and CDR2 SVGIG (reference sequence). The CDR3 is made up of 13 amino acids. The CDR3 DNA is TGTGCCTGGAGGCCTACAGGGGCTTACGAGCAGTACTTC. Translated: CAWRPTGAYEQYF. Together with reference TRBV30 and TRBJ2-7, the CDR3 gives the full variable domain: SQTIHQWPATLVQPVGSPLSLECTVEGTSNPNLYWYRQAAGRGLQLLFYSVGIGQISSEVPQNLSASRPQDRQFILSSKKLLLSDSGFYLCAWRPTGAYEQYFGPGTRLTVT.

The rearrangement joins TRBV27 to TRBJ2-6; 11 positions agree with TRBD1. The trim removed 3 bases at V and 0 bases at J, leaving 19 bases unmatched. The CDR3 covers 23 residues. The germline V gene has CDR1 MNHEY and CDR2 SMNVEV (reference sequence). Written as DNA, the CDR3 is TGTGCCAGCAGTTTCTTACCCTTAACCGGGACAGGGGGAACAAGCTCTGGGGCCAACGTCCTGACTTTC. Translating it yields CASSFLPLTGTGGTSSGANVLTF. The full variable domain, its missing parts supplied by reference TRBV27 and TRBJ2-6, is EAQVTQNPRYLITVTGKKLTVTCSQNMNHEYMSWYRQDPGLGLRQIYYSMNVEVTDKGDVPEGYKVSRKEKRNFPLILESPSPNQTSLYFCASSFLPLTGTGGTSSGANVLTFGAGSRLTVL.

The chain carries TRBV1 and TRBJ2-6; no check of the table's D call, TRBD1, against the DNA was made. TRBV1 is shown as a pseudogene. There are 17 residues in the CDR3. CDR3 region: CTSSQDWDRAGANVLTF. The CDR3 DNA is TGCACCAGCAGCCAAGATTGGGACAGGGCTGGGGCCAACGTCCTGACTTTC.

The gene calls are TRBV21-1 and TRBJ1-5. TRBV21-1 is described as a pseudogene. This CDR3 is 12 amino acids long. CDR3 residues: CASSLGREGQHF. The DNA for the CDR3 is TGTGCCAGCAGCCTTGGCCGAGAGGGCCAGCATTTT.

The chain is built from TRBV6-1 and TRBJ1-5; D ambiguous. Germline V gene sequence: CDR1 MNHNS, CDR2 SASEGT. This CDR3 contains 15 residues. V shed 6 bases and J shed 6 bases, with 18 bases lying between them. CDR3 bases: TGTGCCAGCAGCCAAACTCCTCAAGGGAGTCAGCCCCAGCATTTT. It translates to CASSQTPQGSQPQHF.

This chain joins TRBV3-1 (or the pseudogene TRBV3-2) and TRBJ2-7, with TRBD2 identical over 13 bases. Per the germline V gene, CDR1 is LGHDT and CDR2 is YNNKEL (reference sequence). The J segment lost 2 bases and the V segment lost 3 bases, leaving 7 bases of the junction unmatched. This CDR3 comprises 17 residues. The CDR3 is CASSHTSGGEMTYEQYF. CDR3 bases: TGTGCCAGCAGCCATACTAGCGGGGGGGAAATGACCTACGAGCAGTACTTC.

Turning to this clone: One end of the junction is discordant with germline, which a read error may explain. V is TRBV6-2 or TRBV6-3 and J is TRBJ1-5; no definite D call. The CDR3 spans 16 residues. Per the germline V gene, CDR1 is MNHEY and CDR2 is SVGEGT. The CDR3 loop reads CASSNSGISGDQPQHF. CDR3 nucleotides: TGTGCCAGCAGTAACTCCGGGATCTCTGGCGATCAGCCCCAGCATTTT.

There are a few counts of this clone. The DNA of the CDR3 is TGTGCCAGCGGTACTAACCGGAACACTGAAGCTTTCTTT. Its protein product is CASGTNRNTEAFF. The J gene is TRBJ1-1, the V gene TRBV5-4, with D unresolved. Deletions cut 7 bases from V and 1 base from J, with 11 bases between. The CDR3 is 13 residues long. CDR1 SGHNT and CDR2 YYREEE come from the germline V gene (reference sequence).

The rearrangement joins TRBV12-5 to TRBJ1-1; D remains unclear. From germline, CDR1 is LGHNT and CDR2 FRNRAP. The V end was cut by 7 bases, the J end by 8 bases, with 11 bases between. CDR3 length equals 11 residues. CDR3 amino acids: CASASEIEAFF. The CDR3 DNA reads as TGTGCTAGTGCTTCCGAGATAGAAGCTTTCTTT.

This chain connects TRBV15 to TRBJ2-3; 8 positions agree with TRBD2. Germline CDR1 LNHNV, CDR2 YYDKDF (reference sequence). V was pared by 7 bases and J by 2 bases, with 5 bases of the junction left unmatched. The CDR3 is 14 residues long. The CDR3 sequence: CATKGAGVTDTQYF. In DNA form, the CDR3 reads TGTGCCACCAAAGGAGCGGGGGTCACAGATACGCAGTATTTT.